This T cell receptor beta chain stems from a study of blood T cells in healthy people across ages. The CDR3 covers 12 residues. V lost 7 bases and J lost 5, with 9 bases in between. Germline-derived CDR1 and CDR2 are MNHEY and SVGEGT. Worth noting for this clonotype: Its antigen is currently unknown.

Next came a second PCR, run for about 6 to 12 cycles, which used a sample-barcoded 5' primer along with a J-beta primer mix. Every molecule of cDNA carried a tag from a template-switch adaptor with 12 random nucleotides. TCRdb reprocessed the 5' RACE reads with MiXCR, giving one entry per CDR3 protein. The sample consists of hundreds of thousands of distinct CDR3 sequences, more than 40% of them appearing once. General observations from the study: Unsorted PBMCs blocked a conclusive comparison of naive and antigen-experienced cells. Donor CMV status was unknown, possibly confounding expanded clonotype changes.

Source material: blood. The TCR sequence derives from a man aged 55-75 years in good health. This chain uses TRBV6-2 or TRBV6-3 with TRBJ2-1; no firm D call. CDR3 loop: CASKNLDNEQFF. In nucleotides, the CDR3 is TGTGCCAGCAAGAACCTCGACAATGAGCAGTTCTTC.